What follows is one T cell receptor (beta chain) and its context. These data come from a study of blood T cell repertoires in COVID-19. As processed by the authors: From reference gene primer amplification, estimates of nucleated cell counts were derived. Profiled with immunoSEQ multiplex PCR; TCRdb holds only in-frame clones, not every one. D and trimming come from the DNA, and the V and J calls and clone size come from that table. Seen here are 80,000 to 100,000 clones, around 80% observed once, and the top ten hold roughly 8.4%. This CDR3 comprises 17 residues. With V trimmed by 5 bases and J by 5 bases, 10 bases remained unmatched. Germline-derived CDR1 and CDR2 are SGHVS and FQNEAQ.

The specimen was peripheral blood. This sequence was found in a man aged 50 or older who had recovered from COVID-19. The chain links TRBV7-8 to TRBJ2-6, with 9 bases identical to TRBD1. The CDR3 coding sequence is TGTGCCAGCAGCAAGCTAGGGACAGGGACAAGGGCCAACGTCCTGACTTTC. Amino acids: CASSKLGTGTRANVLTF.